These T cell receptor beta chains were read from a single sample in a study of cytomegalovirus exposure and HLA in healthy donors. The table came from immunoSEQ multiplex PCR; TCRdb's copy has only in-frame clones and leaves some out. The table records about 180,000 clones, approximately 80% of them present only once. The sample consisted of PBMCs. These TCRs come from a boy younger than 10 in good health and CMV-seronegative. The CDR3 runs from the conserved cysteine through the conserved F or W. A D gene is named only where the DNA matches it firmly. Some rows have no size entry. The others give once, few or many, or a class for an expanded clone.

j_call clone_size v_call d_call cdr3_nt cdr3_aa
TRBJ2-5 - TRBV11-3 - TGTGCCAGCAGCCGGGACTCCCAAGAGACCCAGTACTTC CASSRDSQETQYF
TRBJ2-3 - TRBV11-3 - TGTGCCAGCAGCCAGGGTGCTCAGGGTAGCACAGATACGCAGTATTTT CASSQGAQGSTDTQYF
TRBJ2-3 once TRBV5-1 TRBD2 TGCGCCAGCAGCCCTGGCGGGGGGGAGGATACGCAGTATTTT CASSPGGGEDTQYF
TRBJ1-2 - TRBV6-5 - TGTGCCAGCAGTCGGACAGCTAACTATGGCTACACCTTC CASSRTANYGYTF
TRBJ1-2 - TRBV5-8 - TGTGCCAGCAGCCGCGGACAGAACTATGGCTACACCTTC CASSRGQNYGYTF
TRBJ2-3 - TRBV15 - TGTGCCACCAGCAGAACGGGTTCAGATACGCAGTATTTT CATSRTGSDTQYF
TRBJ1-1 - TRBV19 TRBD1 TGTGCCAGTGGCCCGACGACAGGGAACTTT CASGPTTGNF
TRBJ1-4 once TRBV5-6 TRBD1 TGTGCCAGCAGCTTACAACCACAGGGGATAGGAGAAAAACTGTTTTTT CASSLQPQGIGEKLFF
TRBJ1-1 - TRBV15 - TGTGCCACCAGCCTACGGGACCGGGAGGGAGCTTTCTTT CATSLRDREGAFF
TRBJ2-2 - TRBV5-1 TRBD2 TGCGCCAGCAGCCCCTGGACTAGCGGGGCGAACACCGGGGAGCTGTTTTTT CASSPWTSGANTGELFF
TRBJ2-1 - TRBV6-1 - TGTGCCAGCAGTGATTCAGCAGGTACCGCTGAGCAGTTCTTC CASSDSAGTAEQFF
TRBJ1-4 - TRBV15 - TGTGCCACCAGCGGTGGGCAGGCAACTAATGAAAAACTGTTTTTT CATSGGQATNEKLFF
TRBJ2-7 - TRBV14 - TGTGCCAGCAGCCAAGTAGGGGAATACGAGCAGTACTTC CASSQVGEYEQYF
TRBJ2-6 - TRBV4-3 - TGCGCCAGCAGCCAACGGCGGACTGGGGCCAACGTCCTGACTTTC CASSQRRTGANVLTF
TRBJ2-3 - TRBV2 TRBD2 TGTGCCAGCAGCGACGAAGAAGAACCTAGCGGGGGGGCGAGAGATACGCAGTATTTT CASSDEEEPSGGARDTQYF
TRBJ2-3 - TRBV4-3 - TGCGCCAGCAGCCAGAGACTGGATTGGGGCACAGATACGCAGTATTTT CASSQRLDWGTDTQYF
TRBJ2-2 - TRBV11-2 - TGTGCCAGCACCAGAGGGGGTACCGGGGAGCTGTTTTTT CASTRGGTGELFF
TRBJ2-7 - TRBV5-6 - TGTGCCAGCAGCTTGGGCGGCTACGAGCAGTACTTC CASSLGGYEQYF
TRBJ1-5 - TRBV6-1 - TGTGCCAGCAGTGTTCCGGAGCAAGGCCCCCAGCCCCAGCATTTT CASSVPEQGPQPQHF
TRBJ2-5 once TRBV7-2 TRBD1 TGTGCCAGCAGCGAAACAGGGGGCTCGTGGGAGACCCAGTACTTC CASSETGGSWETQYF
TRBJ2-3 - TRBV6-5 - TGTGCCAGCAGTTATTTGGGAGTGCACACAGATACGCAGTATTTT CASSYLGVHTDTQYF